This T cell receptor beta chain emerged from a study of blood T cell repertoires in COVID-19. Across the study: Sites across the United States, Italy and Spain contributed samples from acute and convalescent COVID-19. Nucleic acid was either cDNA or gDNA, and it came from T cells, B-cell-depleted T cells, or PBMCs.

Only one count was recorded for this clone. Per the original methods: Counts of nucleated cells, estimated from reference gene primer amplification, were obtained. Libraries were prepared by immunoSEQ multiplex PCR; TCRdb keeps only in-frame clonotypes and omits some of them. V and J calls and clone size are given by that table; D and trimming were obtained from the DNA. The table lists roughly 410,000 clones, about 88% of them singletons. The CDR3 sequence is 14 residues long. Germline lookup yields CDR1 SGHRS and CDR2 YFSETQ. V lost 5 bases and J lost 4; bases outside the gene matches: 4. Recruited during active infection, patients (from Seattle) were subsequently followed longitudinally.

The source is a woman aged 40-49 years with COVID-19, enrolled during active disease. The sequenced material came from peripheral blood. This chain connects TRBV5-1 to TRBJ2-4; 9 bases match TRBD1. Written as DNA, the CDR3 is TGCGCCAGCAGGAACGGACAGGGGAAAAACATTCAGTACTTC. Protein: CASRNGQGKNIQYF.